This T cell receptor beta chain was sequenced for a study of T cell changes during pregnancy in multiple sclerosis (dated by TCRdb to between 2018 and 2021). With respect to the entire study: In women with multiple sclerosis, the researchers looked at how the T cell repertoire shifted as pregnancy progressed.

To prepare the library, the immunoSEQ multiplex PCR assay was applied. Here the immuneACCESS table is served through TCRdb, limited to in-frame sequences with V and J called. Missing clones are a known gap in these copies; in checked studies unresolved V genes cover under half, and the rest lacks a known reason. The sample table contains roughly 93,000 clones; only one count was recorded for almost 95% of them. The ten largest clones represent approximately 2% of the sample. The CDR3 starts with the cysteine, ends with the phenylalanine, and has 15 residues. The DNA shown is the 45-base CDR3, in frame from base 1. Trimming removed 5 bases from V and 2 bases from J, leaving 13 bases between the germline ends. CDR1 LNHDA and CDR2 SQIVND are derived from the germline V gene (reference sequence). With respect to this clone: Its antigen is currently not known. Per-base qualities were not stored, and no clone one base away is much larger.

This TCR was recovered from a female donor with multiple sclerosis, enrolled in a pregnancy study. Here the sequenced sample was peripheral blood, taken after pregnancy. The chain was built from TRBV19 and TRBJ1-5; a weak D assignment points to TRBD1 (6 bases agree). The DNA reads TGTGCCAGTAGTCAACAGGGACAACGCAATCAGCCCCAGCATTTT. Its coded protein is CASSQQGQRNQPQHF. Reference TRBV19 and TRBJ1-5 proteins supply the regions before and after the CDR3; the full variable domain is: DGGITQSPKYLFRKEGQNVTLSCEQNLNHDAMYWYRQDPGQGLRLIYYSQIVNDFQKGDIAEGYSVSREKKESFPLTVTSAQKNPTAFYLCASSQQGQRNQPQHFGDGTRLSIL.